These 31 T cell receptor beta chains were sequenced from one sample in a study of T-cell reconstitution after alpha-beta-depleted transplantation in children. The authors prepared the TCRbeta library with unique molecular identifiers. TCRdb re-analysed the PCR reads in MiXCR, keeping a single row per CDR3 protein. The sample consists of 700,000 or so distinct CDR3 sequences, about 12% of them appearing once. The sample was PBMCs, taken before TCRalphabeta/CD19-depleted stem cell transplant. The receptors shown here come from a girl aged 2 to 10 with congenital amegakaryocytic thrombocytopenia, due to receive a stem cell transplant.

This chain uses TRBV5-1 with TRBJ2-4, with no clear D. Trimming stripped 1 base from V and 0 bases from J, with 11 bases between. Germline CDR1 is SGHRS and CDR2 is YFSETQ. This CDR3 contains 16 residues. The CDR3 DNA sequence: TGCGCCAGCAGCTTGAACGAACAGCGAGCCAAAAACATTCAGTACTTC. Translated, it gives CASSLNEQRAKNIQYF.

The rearrangement links TRBV7-8 to TRBJ2-1; a weak D match, TRBD2 (6 bases). CDR1 SGHVS and CDR2 FQNEAQ come from the germline V gene. The CDR3 loop spans 16 amino acids. The V end lost 5 bases, the J end lost 3 bases, and 17 bases lay between the germline ends. The CDR3 sequence is CASSLAGTYLYNEQFF. The CDR3 nucleotides read TGTGCCAGCAGCCTCGCCGGGACTTACCTCTACAATGAGCAGTTCTTC.

This clonotype was picked up many times. V usage is TRBV20-1 and J usage is TRBJ2-1, with TRBD2 as a possible D gene (7 bases). The CDR3 runs to 16 residues. Deletions cut 3 bases from V and 5 bases from J, with 20 bases between. The V gene's germline CDR1 is DFQATT and CDR2 SNEGSKA (reference sequence). The CDR3 loop reads CSASGGAGADHNEQFF. The CDR3 nucleotides read TGCAGTGCTAGCGGGGGCGCGGGAGCTGATCACAATGAGCAGTTCTTC.

This clonotype showed up just a few times. The gene calls are TRBV10-1 and TRBJ2-1; weak D call: TRBD1 (5 bases). V lost 2 bases and J 5 bases, leaving 7 bases between the germline ends. The CDR3 covers 13 residues. Germline CDR1 is WNHNN and CDR2 is SYGVQD (reference sequence). CDR3: CASSEGANNEQFF. CDR3 coding DNA: TGCGCCAGCAGTGAGGGGGCTAACAATGAGCAGTTCTTC.

This clonotype has only a few counts. The rearrangement joins TRBV5-1 to TRBJ2-3, with 11 bases matching TRBD2. V dropped 4 bases and J dropped 6; count of bases not matched to a gene: 13. CDR3 size: 17 residues. The V gene's germline CDR1 is SGHRS and CDR2 YFSETQ. CDR3 sequence: CASSLGLAGPGADTQYF. The CDR3 DNA reads as TGCGCCAGCAGCCTCGGACTAGCGGGCCCTGGAGCGGATACGCAGTATTTT.

This clonotype occurred a few times. The chain recombines TRBV5-1 with TRBJ2-5, with D perhaps TRBD1 (5 bases). CDR3 length: 15 residues. CDR1 SGHRS and CDR2 YFSETQ come from the germline V gene. Trimming took 4 bases from V and 1 from J, leaving 14 bases between them. The CDR3 here is CASSAYRSLQETQYF. CDR3 coding DNA: TGCGCCAGCAGCGCCTACAGGAGCCTCCAAGAGACCCAGTACTTC.

This clonotype was seen repeatedly, ten times or more. The chain recombines TRBV11-2 with TRBJ1-2; D gene ambiguous. V lost 6 bases, J lost 14 bases, and 19 bases lay in between. The germline CDR1 and CDR2 sequences are SGHAT and FQNNGV. CDR3 length: 12 amino acids. This chain's CDR3 is CASRPQFYAYTF. The CDR3 region has the DNA TGTGCCAGCAGACCTCAATTCTATGCTTATACCTTC.

This clonotype was recorded only once. A much larger clone lies one base from this, so it may be a read error. The CDR3 does not end in the conserved phenylalanine or tryptophan, so this is likely a read error. This rearrangement joins TRBV11-1 to TRBJ2-1; 10 bases map to TRBD2. The CDR3 extends over 16 amino acids. Germline CDR1 is SGHAT and CDR2 is FQDESV (reference sequence). V lost 3 bases and J lost 4; bases outside the gene matches: 6. DNA of the CDR3: TGTGCCAGCAGCTTCCCGGGACTAGCGAGTTACAATGAGCAGTTCTCC. Its protein is CASSFPGLASYNEQFS.

In this sample, this clonotype turned up a few times. The chain recombines TRBV4-1 with TRBJ2-3, with a tentative D call TRBD1 (5 bases). V lost 3 bases and J lost 4, with 14 bases in between. Looked up from germline, CDR1 is MGHRA and CDR2 is YSYEKL. This CDR3 spans 15 amino acids. CDR3 protein: CASSHLGAPADTQYF. CDR3 nucleotide sequence: TGCGCCAGCAGCCACCTAGGGGCGCCGGCAGATACGCAGTATTTT.

This clonotype has at least ten counts. CDR3 nucleotide sequence: TGTGCCAGCAGTGAGAGTAGCGGGGGGAACAATGAGCAGTTCTTC. Translation gives CASSESSGGNNEQFF. This chain uses TRBV6-4 with TRBJ2-1, with TRBD2 matching 10 bases. CDR1 is MRHNA, CDR2 SNTAGT, per germline. The CDR3 runs 15 residues. Trimming at V came to 3 bases and at J to 5 bases, leaving 4 bases not matched to a gene.

Note on this clonotype: This may come from a read error, since a much larger clone is one base off. The J gene is TRBJ2-1, the V gene TRBV20-1; maybe TRBD2 (5 bases). This CDR3 is built from 16 residues. The germline CDR1 and CDR2 sequences are DFQATT and SNEGSKA (reference sequence). The ends were cut back, 6 bases at V and 6 bases at J, with 24 bases in the middle. CDR3 nucleotide sequence: TGCAGTGCCTCCGCCCGGGCCTCGGCGGGCTCCAATGAGCAGTTCTTC. The encoded protein is CSASARASAGSNEQFF.

This clonotype was seen ten or more times. The rearrangement links TRBV5-1 to TRBJ1-1; maybe TRBD1 (6 bases). V lost 3 bases and J 4 bases, leaving 13 bases between the germline ends. The CDR3 runs to 14 residues. From germline, CDR1 is SGHRS and CDR2 YFSETQ. The DNA for the CDR3 is TGCGCCAGCAGCTCCGGGACATCGGGCACTGAAGCTTTCTTT. Its translation is CASSSGTSGTEAFF.

At least ten counts were recorded for this clonotype. The chain is built from TRBV5-1 and TRBJ2-3; 7 bases map to TRBD2. Trimming took 2 bases from V and 2 from J; bases not matched to a gene: 5. The CDR3 covers 15 residues. The germline CDR1 and CDR2 sequences are SGHRS and YFSETQ. Written as DNA, the CDR3 is TGCGCCAGCAGCTTAACGGGACTATACACAGATACGCAGTATTTT. Translation gives CASSLTGLYTDTQYF.

At least ten counts were recorded for this clonotype. The rearrangement joins TRBV5-1 to TRBJ1-3, with D possibly TRBD1 on 5 matching bases. V was trimmed by 1 base and J by 2 bases, leaving 13 bases between them. The length of the CDR3 is 16 residues. The germline V gene has CDR1 SGHRS and CDR2 YFSETQ. The CDR3 here is CASSLSFGGTGNTIYF. CDR3 coding DNA: TGCGCCAGCAGCTTGAGCTTCGGGGGAACTGGAAACACCATATATTTT.

This clonotype was found a few times. The V and J genes are TRBV11-2 and TRBJ2-2, with D perhaps TRBD1 (5 bases). Trimming left V 9 bases short and J 0 bases short, with 14 bases between. Germline V gene data show CDR1 as SGHAT and CDR2 as FQNNGV. CDR3 length equals 15 residues. The CDR3 loop reads CASGATLANTGELFF. CDR3 DNA sequence: TGTGCCAGTGGGGCGACACTCGCGAACACCGGGGAGCTGTTTTTT. The complete variable domain, with remaining parts taken from reference TRBV11-2 and TRBJ2-2, reads EAGVAQSPRYKIIEKRQSVAFWCNPISGHATLYWYQQILGQGPKLLIQFQNNGVVDDSQLPKDRFSAERLKGVDSTLKIQPAKLEDSAVYLCASGATLANTGELFFGEGSRLTVL.

The chain is built from TRBV7-9 and TRBJ1-4, with TRBD1 as a possible D gene (5 bases). This CDR3 comprises 15 residues. The germline V gene has CDR1 SEHNR and CDR2 FQNEAQ (reference sequence). The V and J ends lost 1 base and 6 bases respectively, with 12 bases between them. The CDR3 DNA reads as TGTGCCAGCAGCTTAGTGTGGGGCGCCGATGAAAAACTGTTTTTT. It codes for CASSLVWGADEKLFF.

This clonotype appeared many times. This chain joins TRBV20-1 and TRBJ2-3, with no clear D. Germline V CDR1 and CDR2: DFQATT, SNEGSKA (reference sequence). Trimming pared 4 bases from V and 1 base from J, leaving 6 bases between. The CDR3 is made up of 12 amino acids. This chain's CDR3 is CSAIEGTDTQYF. CDR3 DNA sequence: TGCAGTGCTATCGAAGGCACAGATACGCAGTATTTT.

This clonotype showed up just a few times. The V and J genes are TRBV5-1 and TRBJ1-2; 8 nucleotides agree with TRBD1. J gave up 5 bases and V 1 base, and 4 bases lay outside the gene matches. This CDR3 has 14 amino acids. Germline assignment: CDR1 SGHRS and CDR2 YFSETQ. For the CDR3, the DNA is TGCGCCAGCAGCTTGAGCCAGGGGGCGTATGGCTACACCTTC. Translated, it gives CASSLSQGAYGYTF.

The CDR3 spells CASSLEGGAGSLETQYF. The CDR3 DNA reads as TGTGCCAGCAGCTTAGAGGGCGGAGCGGGCTCCCTAGAGACCCAGTACTTC. The V call is TRBV7-7, the J call TRBJ2-5; possibly TRBD2 for D (6 bases). Germline V gene sequence: CDR1 SSHAT, CDR2 FNYEAQ (reference sequence). Trimming stripped 1 base from V and 4 bases from J, with 19 bases between. This CDR3 has 17 amino acids.

V is TRBV3-1 and J is TRBJ2-4; 12 bases align to TRBD2. The CDR3 has 15 amino acids. The trim removed 3 bases at V and 5 bases at J, leaving 2 bases unmatched. Germline CDR1 and CDR2: LGHDT and YNNKEL (reference sequence). The CDR3 DNA reads TGTGCCAGCAGCCACACTAGCGGGAGGCAAAACATTCAGTACTTC. This gives the protein CASSHTSGRQNIQYF.

This clonotype was counted between two and nine times. This rearrangement joins TRBV12-3 or TRBV12-4 to TRBJ2-5; tentatively, D is TRBD2 (6 bases). V lost 1 base to trimming and J lost 4 bases, with 10 bases between them. CDR3 size: 14 residues. The CDR3 reads CASSLVRGGETQYF. The DNA for the CDR3 is TGTGCCAGCAGTTTAGTTCGGGGAGGAGAGACCCAGTACTTC.

As to this clonotype: With a much larger clone just one base away, this may be a read error. J is TRBJ2-1 and V is TRBV4-2, with 7 positions matching TRBD2. The CDR3 length is 16 residues. Germline CDR1 is LGHNA and CDR2 is YNFKEQ. The CDR3 DNA follows: TGTCCCAGCAGCCAAGCGGAGAGGGAGGGTGACAATGAGCAGTTCTTC. This translates into CPSSQAEREGDNEQFF.

Ten or more counts support this clonotype. V gene TRBV29-1 combines with J gene TRBJ2-4; TRBD2 is a possible D gene (6 bases). The germline V gene encodes CDR1 SQVTM and CDR2 ANQGSEA. Between the trimmed V and J ends, which lost 7 bases and 9 bases, there was a span of 19 bases. The CDR3 is made up of 13 amino acids. The DNA of the CDR3 is TGCAGCGCCACATTTGGAGGGCCATTCATTCAGTACTTC. Translated: CSATFGGPFIQYF.

In its sample, this clonotype was seen a few times. The rearrangement joins TRBV2 to TRBJ1-4; D ambiguous. Germline V lookup: CDR1 SNHLY, CDR2 FYNNEI. Trimming cost V 3 bases and J 5 bases, with 7 bases left between them. This CDR3 is 13 amino acids long. CDR3 nucleotides: TGTGCCAGCAGTGATCTTCAGAATGAAAAACTGTTTTTT. Protein product: CASSDLQNEKLFF.

This clonotype appeared many times. The chain couples TRBV20-1 to TRBJ2-1, with D tentatively TRBD2 (5 bases). V was trimmed by 4 bases and J by 4 bases, leaving 11 bases between them. The CDR3 is 13 residues long. Germline CDR1 DFQATT, CDR2 SNEGSKA (reference sequence). This chain's CDR3 is CSANLGMYNEQFF. CDR3 DNA sequence: TGCAGTGCTAACCTCGGGATGTACAATGAGCAGTTCTTC.

This clonotype was recorded at least ten times. The genes are TRBV20-1 and TRBJ2-3, with a possible D match to TRBD1 (5 bases). The CDR3 sequence is 13 residues long. Germline CDR1 is DFQATT and CDR2 is SNEGSKA (reference sequence). Trimming shortened V by 5 bases and J by 4 bases, and 13 bases separated the two germline ends. CDR3 protein: CSASQGFPDTQYF. Here the CDR3 DNA reads TGCAGTGCTTCCCAGGGATTCCCAGATACGCAGTATTTT.

This clonotype was counted only a few times. The rearrangement links TRBV20-1 to TRBJ1-6; no definite D call. Trimming stripped 2 bases from V and 8 bases from J, with 16 bases between. Germline lookup yields CDR1 DFQATT and CDR2 SNEGSKA (reference sequence). The CDR3 is 15 amino acids. CDR3 sequence reads: CSARRPAGGDSPLHF. In nucleotides, the CDR3 is TGCAGTGCTAGACGGCCCGCCGGTGGGGATTCACCCCTCCACTTT.

The V and J genes are TRBV5-1 and TRBJ2-1; TRBD2 agrees at 10 bases. The CDR3 spans 13 residues. Germline V gene data show CDR1 as SGHRS and CDR2 as YFSETQ. V lost 5 bases and J lost 9; bases outside the gene matches: 5. The chain's CDR3 is CASRLAGAGEQFF. The CDR3 DNA sequence: TGCGCCAGCAGGCTAGCGGGAGCCGGTGAGCAGTTCTTC.

The chain is built from TRBV7-9 and TRBJ2-7, with a possible D match to TRBD1 (6 bases). Looked up from germline, CDR1 is SEHNR and CDR2 is FQNEAQ (reference sequence). The CDR3 spans 16 residues. V shed 1 base and J shed 0 bases, with 13 bases lying between them. The CDR3 DNA reads TGTGCCAGCAGCTTAGTTCGGGACACCTTCTCCTACGAGCAGTACTTC. Translation: CASSLVRDTFSYEQYF.

There are a few counts of this clonotype. This chain joins TRBV24-1 and TRBJ2-1, with D unclear. The CDR3 is 12 amino acids. The V gene lost 9 bases and the J gene lost 10 bases, with 15 bases spanning the gap. CDR1 KGHDR and CDR2 SFDVKD come from the germline V gene. Here the CDR3 reads CATSRSAPEQFF. The DNA for the CDR3 is TGTGCCACCTCTAGGTCCGCCCCCGAGCAGTTCTTC.

This clonotype was seen only a few times. The chain combines TRBV15 with TRBJ2-1; D call uncertain. The CDR3 has 12 residues. V lost 0 bases, J lost 16 bases, and 13 bases lay in between. Looked up from germline, CDR1 is LNHNV and CDR2 is YYDKDF (reference sequence). CDR3 nucleotides: TGTGCCACCAGCAGAGATCAAAGACATTTTTTCTTC. Protein product: CATSRDQRHFFF.